This TCR beta chain was recorded in a study of T-cell reconstitution after alpha-beta-depleted transplantation in children. Unique molecular identifiers tagged the TCRbeta library. MiXCR was run by TCRdb on the PCR reads, yielding one entry per CDR3 protein. The repertoire holds 640,000 or so distinct CDR3 sequences, with roughly 17% as singletons. Germline values: CDR1 SGHRS, CDR2 YFSETQ. The V end lost 4 bases, the J end lost 8 bases, and 16 bases lay between the germline ends. There are 14 residues in the CDR3. This clonotype was counted a few times. The V call is TRBV5-1, the J call TRBJ2-1; D is perhaps TRBD1 (6 bases). Specimen: PBMCs from the stem cell graft donor, collected from the stem cell graft. The clonotype was recovered from a human donor who donated a stem cell graft to a child with acute myeloid leukemia. This CDR3 is CASSTTGLVHEQFF. Here the CDR3 DNA reads TGCGCCAGCAGCACCACAGGGTTGGTCCATGAGCAGTTCTTC.